The sequence of this T cell receptor beta chain was determined in a study of blood T cells in healthy people across ages. About this clonotype itself: The antigen is unknown.

V lost 3 bases to trimming and J lost 3 bases; unmatched junction nucleotides: 2. The CDR3 has 13 amino acids. Per germline, CDR1 KGHSH and CDR2 LQKENI. Findings and limits, study-wide: A roughly linear age-dependent decrease characterized TCR beta diversity per million T cells.

A sample-barcoded 5' primer and a J-beta primer mix were used in a second PCR of about 6 to 12 cycles. MiXCR, run by TCRdb on the 5' RACE reads, gives a single entry per CDR3 protein. The table has fewer than 1,000,000 distinct CDR3 sequences, about 47% seen once; the top ten hold around 18%. Specimen: blood. The sequence derives from a man older than 75 in good health. This chain links TRBV18 with TRBJ2-7; 7 positions agree with TRBD1. In nucleotides, the CDR3 is TGTGCCAGCTCACCGTGGGACAGCTACGAGCAGTACTTC. This encodes CASSPWDSYEQYF.